This T cell receptor (beta chain) was recorded in a study of T cells in Graves' hyperthyroidism and ophthalmopathy. Amplification of TCR beta CDR3 regions used RNA as the template. The TCR CDR3 was amplified in a first-round RT-PCR using the HTBI primer set. TCRdb passed the multiplex PCR reads through MiXCR, listing each CDR3 protein once. The top ten clones hold around 7.7% of a sample with 610,000 or so distinct CDR3 sequences, just over 45% of them seen once. Points from the study as a whole: The blood repertoire included most of the expanded thyroid clonotypes above 0.001.

The CDR3 loop spans 14 amino acids. Trimming cost V 5 bases and J 4 bases, with 14 bases left between them. Per the germline V gene, CDR1 is SGHTA and CDR2 is FQGTGA. The hyperthyroidism was newly diagnosed and had lasted under 2 months; the patients were aged 18 to 65. This clonotype was recorded many times. Its antigen remains unidentified. The clonotype comes from a woman aged 18 to 35 with Graves' hyperthyroidism. The genes are TRBV7-3 and TRBJ2-5, with D tentatively TRBD2 (6 bases). What was sequenced was peripheral blood or thyroid tissue (not recorded which). For the CDR3, the DNA is TGTGCCAGCAGCCCCGGGAGAACGGGAGAGACCCAGTACTTC. It specifies CASSPGRTGETQYF.